The rows below give T cell receptor beta chains drawn from one sample of a study of regulatory dendritic cells for organ transplantation. These receptors' targets are unknown. The repertoire was sequenced with immunoSEQ multiplex PCR; TCRdb's copy has only in-frame clones and lacks some. Of more than 10,000 clones listed, approximately 89% are singletons. Sequenced sample: naive CD8+ T cells from blood cultured with regulatory dendritic cells. These receptors originate from a human donor in good health. CDR3s include the opening cysteine and the closing phenylalanine or tryptophan. A D gene is named only where the DNA matches it firmly. Clone size is shown for a subset of rows, as once, few, many or a class of expanded clone.

NA	NA	TRBV28	TRBJ2-6	CASSLLGTGANVLTF	TGTGCCAGCAGTTTATTGGGTACTGGGGCCAACGTCCTGACTTTC
NA	NA	TRBV4-1	TRBJ1-5	CASSFRQGKSNQPQHF	TGCGCCAGCAGCTTTCGCCAGGGTAAGAGCAATCAGCCCCAGCATTTT
TRBD2	NA	TRBV5-4	TRBJ2-7	CASSTGLAGALGEQYF	TGTGCCAGCAGCACGGGACTAGCGGGAGCTTTAGGGGAGCAGTACTTC
NA	NA	TRBV2	TRBJ1-2	CASSGGTNHGYTF	TGTGCCAGCAGTGGTGGGACAAACCATGGCTACACCTTC
NA	NA	TRBV4-3	TRBJ2-5	CASSQGRGGMEETQYF	TGCGCCAGCAGCCAAGGAAGGGGGGGCATGGAAGAGACCCAGTACTTC
NA	NA	TRBV9	TRBJ2-5	CASSEEGSETQYF	TGTGCCAGCAGCGAGGAGGGGAGCGAGACCCAGTACTTC
NA	NA	TRBV23-1	TRBJ1-5	CASSQSGKVDQPQHF	TGCGCCAGCAGTCAATCAGGGAAGGTCGATCAGCCCCAGCATTTT
TRBD2	NA	TRBV4-3	TRBJ2-2	CASSQDWGLAGNTGELFF	TGCGCCAGCAGCCAAGATTGGGGGCTAGCGGGGAACACCGGGGAGCTGTTTTTT
TRBD2	NA	TRBV5-6	TRBJ2-7	CASSEGLASYEQYF	TGTGCCAGCAGCGAGGGACTAGCGTCGTACGAGCAGTACTTC
NA	NA	TRBV9	TRBJ2-2	CASSTSTGELFF	TGTGCCAGCAGTACTAGCACCGGGGAGCTGTTTTTT
NA	NA	TRBV5-6	TRBJ2-7	CASSTQVYEQYF	TGTGCCAGCAGCACCCAGGTCTACGAGCAGTACTTC
TRBD1	few	TRBV4-3	TRBJ1-5	CASSQEGTGGEPQHF	TGCGCCAGCAGCCAAGAGGGGACAGGGGGTGAGCCCCAGCATTTT
NA	NA	TRBV30	TRBJ2-1	CAWGGVVNEQFF	TGTGCCTGGGGCGGGGTTGTAAATGAGCAGTTCTTC
TRBD1	NA	TRBV9	TRBJ2-7	CASSGDRASSYEQYF	TGTGCCAGCAGCGGCGACAGGGCTTCCTCCTACGAGCAGTACTTC
NA	NA	TRBV6-5	TRBJ1-4	CASSYGSGSNEKLFF	TGTGCCAGCAGTTACGGTTCGGGGTCTAATGAAAAACTGTTTTTT
NA	NA	TRBV6-5	TRBJ2-7	CASSPGQIYEQYF	TGTGCCAGCAGCCCGGGACAAATTTACGAGCAGTACTTC
NA	NA	TRBV6-1	TRBJ1-5	CASSEGRGYRARQPQHF	TGTGCCAGCAGTGAAGGTCGGGGGTACAGGGCAAGGCAGCCCCAGCATTTT
NA	once	TRBV27	TRBJ2-1	CASSFGDEQFF	TGTGCCAGCAGTTTTGGCGATGAGCAGTTCTTC
NA	NA	TRBV30	TRBJ2-1	CAWSRPSSYNEQFF	TGTGCCTGGAGTCGCCCTTCCAGCTACAATGAGCAGTTCTTC
NA	once	TRBV9	TRBJ1-2	CASTEILVTNYGYTF	TGTGCCAGCACCGAAATCCTTGTCACTAACTATGGCTACACCTTC
TRBD2	NA	TRBV7-7	TRBJ2-1	CASSRGGPYNEQFF	TGTGCTAGCAGCCGGGGGGGTCCCTACAATGAGCAGTTCTTC
NA	NA	TRBV11-2	TRBJ1-6	CASSLGGSAYNSPLHF	TGTGCCAGCAGCTTAGGGGGGTCCGCTTATAATTCACCCCTCCACTTT
NA	once	TRBV11-3	TRBJ1-2	CASSSSGHGYTF	TGTGCCAGCAGCTCCTCAGGGCATGGCTACACCTTC
NA	NA	TRBV10-1	TRBJ2-3	CASSDTETGTIDTQYF	TGCGCCAGCAGTGATACCGAAACCGGGACAATAGATACGCAGTATTTT
TRBD2	NA	TRBV9	TRBJ2-1	CASSRGSGVPPYNEQFF	TGTGCCAGCTCTCGGGGAAGCGGGGTGCCACCCTACAATGAGCAGTTCTTC
NA	NA	TRBV19	TRBJ1-5	CASSLQGPEPQHF	TGTGCCAGTAGCCTACAGGGTCCGGAGCCCCAGCATTTT
NA	NA	TRBV4-1	TRBJ1-2	CASSLHQGLPGYTF	TGCGCCAGCAGCCTCCATCAGGGACTCCCTGGCTACACCTTC
NA	NA	TRBV27	TRBJ2-1	CASSLFPRHNREQFF	TGTGCCAGCAGTTTATTCCCCAGACACAACCGAGAGCAGTTCTTC
NA	NA	TRBV4-3	TRBJ1-5	CASSQEVGLGQPQHF	TGCGCCAGCAGCCAAGAAGTAGGTTTGGGTCAGCCCCAGCATTTT
TRBD1	NA	TRBV9	TRBJ2-3	CASTTGTGTTDTQYF	TGTGCCAGCACCACCGGGACAGGGACCACAGATACGCAGTATTTT
TRBD1	NA	TRBV9	TRBJ2-3	CASSPQDRGYPDTQYF	TGTGCCAGCAGCCCACAGGACAGGGGCTATCCAGATACGCAGTATTTT
NA	NA	TRBV7-9	TRBJ2-1	CASSPPNWGENGYEQFF	TGTGCCAGCAGCCCGCCAAACTGGGGGGAAAATGGCTATGAGCAGTTCTTC
NA	NA	TRBV5-4	TRBJ1-4	CASSLYGLGEKLFF	TGTGCCAGCAGCTTGTACGGCCTCGGTGAAAAACTGTTTTTT
TRBD2	NA	TRBV7-3	TRBJ2-1	CASSPFGGGAYNEQFF	TGTGCCAGCAGCCCCTTTGGCGGGGGGGCCTACAATGAGCAGTTCTTC
NA	NA	TRBV4-2	TRBJ1-1	CASSQDRGGNTEAFF	TGTGCCAGCAGCCAAGATAGGGGGGGGAACACTGAAGCTTTCTTT
NA	NA	TRBV29-1	TRBJ1-2	CSVEDYAGYGYTF	TGCAGCGTTGAAGATTACGCGGGATATGGCTACACCTTC
NA	NA	TRBV4-2	TRBJ1-1	CASSRGTADMNTEAFF	TGTGCCAGCAGCCGCGGGACTGCAGACATGAACACTGAAGCTTTCTTT
NA	few	TRBV19	TRBJ1-2	CASKIGVFGYTF	TGTGCCAGTAAGATAGGGGTTTTCGGCTACACCTTC
TRBD1	NA	TRBV7-9	TRBJ1-1	CASSLKDRGIREAFF	TGTGCCAGCAGCTTAAAGGACAGGGGGATTCGGGAAGCTTTCTTT
NA	NA	TRBV2	TRBJ2-3	CASKVDQSLDTQYF	TGTGCCAGCAAGGTTGATCAATCTCTGGATACGCAGTATTTT
NA	NA	TRBV7-8	TRBJ1-1	CASSLALSGTEAFF	TGTGCCAGCAGCTTAGCCTTAAGTGGCACTGAAGCTTTCTTT
NA	NA	TRBV19	TRBJ2-7	CASSRRGPLYEQYF	TGTGCCAGTAGTAGGAGGGGGCCTCTTTACGAGCAGTACTTC
NA	NA	TRBV25-1	TRBJ2-2	CASSAQGRASTGELFF	TGTGCCAGCAGTGCGCAGGGACGGGCGAGCACCGGGGAGCTGTTTTTT
TRBD2	NA	TRBV5-1	TRBJ2-7	CASSVEVSGGYEQYF	TGCGCCAGCAGCGTGGAGGTGAGCGGGGGCTACGAGCAGTACTTC
NA	NA	TRBV27	TRBJ2-1	CASRDFRTYNEQFF	TGTGCCAGCAGGGACTTCAGGACCTACAATGAGCAGTTCTTC